The clone carrying this T cell receptor (beta chain) was seen only a few times. The antigen is not known. Sequenced by immunoSEQ multiplex PCR; TCRdb stores in-frame clones only, minus some. The sample lists almost 40,000 clones; 70% to 80% were seen once. These data come from a study of T cells in localized non-small cell lung cancer. Study-wide results and limits: With higher T cell density in blood came longer overall survival. Uninvolved neighboring lung showed the greatest T cell clonality, exceeding tumor. Heterogeneity within the tumor remains possible, as just one region underwent sequencing. Of the top 100 tumor clones, median around 60 were in adjacent lung, more than 25 among its top 100.

The CDR3 runs 14 residues. V was pared by 6 bases and J by 7 bases, with 13 bases of the junction left unmatched. Germline values: CDR1 SGHDT, CDR2 YYEEEE. This receptor was identified in a woman aged 35-70 years with stage II squamous cell lung carcinoma. The sample in question was PBMCs, obtained before any cancer treatment. This chain uses TRBV5-6 with TRBJ2-7; 7 bases match TRBD2. CDR3: CASTTVGRESEQYF. In nucleotides, the CDR3 is TGTGCCAGCACCACGGTTGGGCGGGAGAGTGAGCAGTACTTC.